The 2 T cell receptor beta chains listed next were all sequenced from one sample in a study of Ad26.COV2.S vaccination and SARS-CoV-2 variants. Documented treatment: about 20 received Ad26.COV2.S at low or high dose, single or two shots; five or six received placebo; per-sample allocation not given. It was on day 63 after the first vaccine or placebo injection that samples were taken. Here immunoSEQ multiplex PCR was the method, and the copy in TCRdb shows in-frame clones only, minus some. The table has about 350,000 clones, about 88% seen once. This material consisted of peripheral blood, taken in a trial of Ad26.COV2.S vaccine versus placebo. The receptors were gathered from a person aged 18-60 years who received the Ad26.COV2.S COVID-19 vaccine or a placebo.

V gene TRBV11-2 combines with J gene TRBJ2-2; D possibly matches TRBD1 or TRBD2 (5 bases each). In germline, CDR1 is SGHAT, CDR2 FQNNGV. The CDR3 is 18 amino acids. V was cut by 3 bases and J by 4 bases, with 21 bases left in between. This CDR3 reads CASSFRGVGRAPTGELFF. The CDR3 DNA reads TGTGCCAGCAGCTTCAGAGGGGTGGGGCGGGCACCCACCGGGGAGCTGTTTTTT.

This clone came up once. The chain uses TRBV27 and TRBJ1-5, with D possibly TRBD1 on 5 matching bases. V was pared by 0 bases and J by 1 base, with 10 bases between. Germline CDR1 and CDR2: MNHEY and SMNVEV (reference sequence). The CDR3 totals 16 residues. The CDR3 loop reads CASSLSLGVSNQPQHF. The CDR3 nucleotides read TGTGCCAGCAGTTTATCGTTGGGGGTAAGCAATCAGCCCCAGCATTTT.